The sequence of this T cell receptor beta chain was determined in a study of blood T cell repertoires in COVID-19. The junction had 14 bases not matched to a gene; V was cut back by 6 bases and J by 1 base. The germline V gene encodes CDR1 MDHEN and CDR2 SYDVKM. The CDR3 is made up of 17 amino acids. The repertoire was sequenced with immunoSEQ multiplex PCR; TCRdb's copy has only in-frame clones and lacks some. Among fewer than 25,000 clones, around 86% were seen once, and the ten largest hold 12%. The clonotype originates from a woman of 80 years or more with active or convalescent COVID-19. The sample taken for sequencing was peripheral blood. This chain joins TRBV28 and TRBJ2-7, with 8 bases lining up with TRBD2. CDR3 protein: CASRSPSFAGGSYEQYF. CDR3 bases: TGTGCCAGCAGGTCTCCTAGCTTTGCGGGAGGATCCTACGAGCAGTACTTC.